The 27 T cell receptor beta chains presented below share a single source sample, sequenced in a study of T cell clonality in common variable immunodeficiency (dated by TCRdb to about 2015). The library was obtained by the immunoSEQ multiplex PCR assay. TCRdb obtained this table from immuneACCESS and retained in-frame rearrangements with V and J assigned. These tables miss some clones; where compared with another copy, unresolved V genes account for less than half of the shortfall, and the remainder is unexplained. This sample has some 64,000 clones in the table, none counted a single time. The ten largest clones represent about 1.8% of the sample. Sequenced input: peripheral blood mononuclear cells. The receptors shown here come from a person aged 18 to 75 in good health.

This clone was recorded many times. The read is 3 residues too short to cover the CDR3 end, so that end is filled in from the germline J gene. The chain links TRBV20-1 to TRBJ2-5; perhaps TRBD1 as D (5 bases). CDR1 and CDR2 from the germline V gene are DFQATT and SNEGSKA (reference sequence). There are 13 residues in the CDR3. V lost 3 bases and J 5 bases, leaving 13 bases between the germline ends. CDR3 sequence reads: CSASKGAGETQYF. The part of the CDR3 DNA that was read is TGCAGTGCTAGTAAAGGGGCTGGGGAGACC.

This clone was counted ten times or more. Partial CDR3 DNA: TGTGCCAGCAGTCGGACCTCCGGCGGGAGTCAGCCC. Its translation: CASSRTSGGSQP. The full CDR3 protein reads CASSRTSGGSQPQHF. This chain uses TRBV2 with TRBJ1-5; D remains unclear. The read stops 3 residues short of the end of the CDR3; the missing end is completed from the germline J gene. The CDR3 spans 15 residues. The V gene lost 5 bases and the J gene lost 6 bases, with 17 bases spanning the gap. Germline CDR1 and CDR2: SNHLY and FYNNEI.

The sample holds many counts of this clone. This CDR3 reads CASGPRGLAGESAGELFF. Incomplete CDR3 DNA: TGTGCCAGTGGACCACGGGGACTAGCGGGGGAAAGCGCCGGGGAG. The chain uses TRBV19 and TRBJ2-2, with 14 bases lining up with TRBD2. From the germline J gene comes the end of the CDR3, since the read stops 3 residues before it. The V gene end was trimmed by 8 bases and the J gene end by 6 bases; junction bases not matched to a gene: 14. Per germline, CDR1 LNHDA and CDR2 SQIVND (reference sequence). The CDR3 is made up of 18 amino acids. Full variable domain (missing parts from reference TRBV19 and TRBJ2-2): DGGITQSPKYLFRKEGQNVTLSCEQNLNHDAMYWYRQDPGQGLRLIYYSQIVNDFQKGDIAEGYSVSREKKESFPLTVTSAQKNPTAFYLCASGPRGLAGESAGELFFGEGSRLTVL.

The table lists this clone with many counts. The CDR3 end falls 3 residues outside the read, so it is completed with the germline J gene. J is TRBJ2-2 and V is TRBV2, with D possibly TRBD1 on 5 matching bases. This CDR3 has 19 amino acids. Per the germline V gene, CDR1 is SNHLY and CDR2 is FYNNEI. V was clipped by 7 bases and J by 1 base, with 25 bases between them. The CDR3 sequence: CASNFLKQGKQLNTGELFF. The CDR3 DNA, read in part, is TGTGCCAGCAATTTCTTGAAGCAGGGTAAACAGCTGAACACCGGGGAG.

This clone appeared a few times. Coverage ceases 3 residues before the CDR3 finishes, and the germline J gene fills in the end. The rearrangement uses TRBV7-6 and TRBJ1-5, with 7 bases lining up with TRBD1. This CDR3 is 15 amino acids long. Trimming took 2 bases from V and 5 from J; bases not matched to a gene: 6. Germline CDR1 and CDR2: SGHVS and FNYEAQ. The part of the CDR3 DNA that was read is TGTGCCAGCAGCTTAAACAGGGGATTACATCAGCCC. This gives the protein CASSLNRGLHQP. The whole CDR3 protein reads CASSLNRGLHQPQHF.

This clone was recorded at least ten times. The part of the CDR3 DNA that was read is TGTGCCAGCAGTGTCCCTACAGGATTCAATCAGCCC. The encoded protein is CASSVPTGFNQP. The full-length CDR3 reads as CASSVPTGFNQPQHF. The rearrangement links TRBV6-1 to TRBJ1-5; D possibly corresponds to TRBD1 (5 bases). The sequenced fragment ends 3 residues before the CDR3 boundary, so the rest is inferred from the germline J gene. This CDR3 has 15 amino acids. Trimming pared 4 bases from V and 3 bases from J, leaving 13 bases between. The germline V gene encodes CDR1 MNHNS and CDR2 SASEGT.

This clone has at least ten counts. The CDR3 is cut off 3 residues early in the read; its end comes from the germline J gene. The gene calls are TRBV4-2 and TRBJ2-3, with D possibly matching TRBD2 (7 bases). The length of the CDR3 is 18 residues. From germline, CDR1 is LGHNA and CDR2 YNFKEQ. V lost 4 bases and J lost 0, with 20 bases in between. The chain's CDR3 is CASSRSGGDGTSTDTQYF. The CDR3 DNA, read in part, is TGTGCCAGCAGCCGATCGGGGGGCGACGGAACTAGCACAGATACG.

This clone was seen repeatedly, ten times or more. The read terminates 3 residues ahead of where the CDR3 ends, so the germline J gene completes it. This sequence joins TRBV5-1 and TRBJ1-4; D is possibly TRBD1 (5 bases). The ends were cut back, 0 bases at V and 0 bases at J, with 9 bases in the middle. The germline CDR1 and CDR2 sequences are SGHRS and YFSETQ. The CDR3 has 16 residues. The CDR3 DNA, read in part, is TGCGCCAGCAGCTTGGCCGGGGGATCAACTAATGAAAAA. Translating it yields CASSLAGGSTNEK. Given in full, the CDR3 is CASSLAGGSTNEKLFF.

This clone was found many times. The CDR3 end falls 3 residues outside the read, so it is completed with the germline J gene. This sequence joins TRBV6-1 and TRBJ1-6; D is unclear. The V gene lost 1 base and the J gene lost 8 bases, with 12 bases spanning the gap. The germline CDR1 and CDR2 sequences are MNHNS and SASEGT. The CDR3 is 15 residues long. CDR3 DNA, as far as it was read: TGTGCCAGCAGTGAAGGTGTATTTAGGGATTCACCC. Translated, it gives CASSEGVFRDSP. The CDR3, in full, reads CASSEGVFRDSPLHF.

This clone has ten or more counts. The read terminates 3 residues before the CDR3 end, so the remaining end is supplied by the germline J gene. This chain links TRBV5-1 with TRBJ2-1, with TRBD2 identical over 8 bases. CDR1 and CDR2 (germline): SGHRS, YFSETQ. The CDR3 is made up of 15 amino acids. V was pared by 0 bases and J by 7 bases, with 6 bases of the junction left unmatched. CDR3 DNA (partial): TGCGCCAGCAGCTTGGCCGGGACTAGTTGGAATGAG. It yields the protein CASSLAGTSWNE. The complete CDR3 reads CASSLAGTSWNEQFF.

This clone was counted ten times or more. CDR3 DNA (partial): TGCAGTGCTAGAGATCCCGGACAGGCCAGGGGCACTGAA. It yields the protein CSARDPGQARGTE. The full CDR3 is CSARDPGQARGTEAFF. The genes are TRBV20-1 and TRBJ1-1, with 7 positions matching TRBD1. Read sequence stops 3 residues before the CDR3 end, and the germline J gene provides the missing end. V lost 0 bases and J lost 4; bases outside the gene matches: 11. This CDR3 comprises 16 residues. Germline V gives CDR1 DFQATT, CDR2 SNEGSKA (reference sequence).

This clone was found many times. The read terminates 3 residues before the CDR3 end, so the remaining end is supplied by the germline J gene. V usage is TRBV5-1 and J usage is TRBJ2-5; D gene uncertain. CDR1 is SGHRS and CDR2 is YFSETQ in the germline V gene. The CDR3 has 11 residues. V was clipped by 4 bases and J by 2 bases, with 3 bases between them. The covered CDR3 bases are TGCGCCAGCAGCCTACAAGAGACC. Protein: CASSLQET. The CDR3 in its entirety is CASSLQETQYF.

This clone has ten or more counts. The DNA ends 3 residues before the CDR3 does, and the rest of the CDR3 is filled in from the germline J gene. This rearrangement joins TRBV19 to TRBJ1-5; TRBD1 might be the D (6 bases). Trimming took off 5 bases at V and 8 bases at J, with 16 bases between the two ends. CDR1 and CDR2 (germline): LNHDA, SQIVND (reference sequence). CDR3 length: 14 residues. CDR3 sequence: CASSSQGTLKPQHF. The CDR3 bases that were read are TGTGCCAGTAGTTCACAGGGAACTTTGAAGCCC.

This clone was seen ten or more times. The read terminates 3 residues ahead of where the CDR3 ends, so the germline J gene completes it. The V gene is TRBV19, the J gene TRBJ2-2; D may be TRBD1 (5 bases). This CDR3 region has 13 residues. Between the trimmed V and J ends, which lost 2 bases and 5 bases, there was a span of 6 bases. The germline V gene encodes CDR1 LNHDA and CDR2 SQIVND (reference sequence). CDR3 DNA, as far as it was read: TGTGCCAGTAGTATACAGGGTACCGGGGAG. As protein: CASSIQGTGE. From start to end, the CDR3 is CASSIQGTGELFF.

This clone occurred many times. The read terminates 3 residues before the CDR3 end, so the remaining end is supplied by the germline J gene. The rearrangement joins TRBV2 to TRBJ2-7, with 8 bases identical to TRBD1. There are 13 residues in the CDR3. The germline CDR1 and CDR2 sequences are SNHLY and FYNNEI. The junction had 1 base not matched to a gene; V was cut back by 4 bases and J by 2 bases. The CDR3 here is CASSAGGAYEQYF. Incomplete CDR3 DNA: TGTGCCAGCAGTGCAGGGGGCGCCTACGAG.

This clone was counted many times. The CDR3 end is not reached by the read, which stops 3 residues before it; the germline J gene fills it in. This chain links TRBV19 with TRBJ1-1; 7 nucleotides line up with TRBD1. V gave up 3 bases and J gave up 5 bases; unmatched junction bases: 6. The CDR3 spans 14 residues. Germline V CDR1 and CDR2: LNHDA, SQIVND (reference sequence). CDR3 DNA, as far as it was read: TGTGCCAGTAGTATCCCCACAGGGGCGACTGAA. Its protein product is CASSIPTGATE. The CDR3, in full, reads CASSIPTGATEAFF.

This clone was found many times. This chain's CDR3 is CAISGPGGKLGDTQYF. CDR3 DNA (partial): TGTGCCATCAGTGGGCCGGGGGGGAAACTCGGGGATACG. The chain carries TRBV10-3 and TRBJ2-3; 8 nucleotides align to TRBD2. The read ends 3 residues early relative to the CDR3; the germline J gene fills the gap. This CDR3 comprises 16 residues. Germline values: CDR1 ENHRY, CDR2 SYGVKD. V lost 4 bases, J lost 6 bases, and 12 bases stayed unmatched.

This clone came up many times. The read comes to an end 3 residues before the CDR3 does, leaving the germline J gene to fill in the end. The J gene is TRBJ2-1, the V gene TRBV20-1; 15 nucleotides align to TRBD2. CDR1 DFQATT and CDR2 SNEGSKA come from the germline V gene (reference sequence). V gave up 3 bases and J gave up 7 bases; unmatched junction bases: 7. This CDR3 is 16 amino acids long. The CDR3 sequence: CSASLRTSGGVNEQFF. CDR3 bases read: TGCAGTGCTAGTCTTAGGACTAGCGGGGGGGTGAATGAG.

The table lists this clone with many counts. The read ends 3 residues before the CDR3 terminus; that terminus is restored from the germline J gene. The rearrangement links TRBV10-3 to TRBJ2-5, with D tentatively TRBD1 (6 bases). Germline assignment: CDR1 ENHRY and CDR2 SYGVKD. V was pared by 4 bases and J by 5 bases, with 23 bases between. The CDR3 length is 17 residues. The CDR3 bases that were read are TGTGCCATCAGTGGGAAAGTGGTCGGGACAATTGGGGAGACC. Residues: CAISGKVVGTIGET. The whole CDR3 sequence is CAISGKVVGTIGETQYF.

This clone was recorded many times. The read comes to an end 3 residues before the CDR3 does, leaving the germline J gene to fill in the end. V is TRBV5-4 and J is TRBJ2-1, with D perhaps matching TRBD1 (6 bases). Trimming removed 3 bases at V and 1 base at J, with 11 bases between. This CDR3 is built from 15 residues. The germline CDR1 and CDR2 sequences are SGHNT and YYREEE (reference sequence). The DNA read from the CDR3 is TGTGCCAGCAGCTCGGGACAAGAATCCTACAATGAG. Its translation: CASSSGQESYNE. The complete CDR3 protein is CASSSGQESYNEQFF.

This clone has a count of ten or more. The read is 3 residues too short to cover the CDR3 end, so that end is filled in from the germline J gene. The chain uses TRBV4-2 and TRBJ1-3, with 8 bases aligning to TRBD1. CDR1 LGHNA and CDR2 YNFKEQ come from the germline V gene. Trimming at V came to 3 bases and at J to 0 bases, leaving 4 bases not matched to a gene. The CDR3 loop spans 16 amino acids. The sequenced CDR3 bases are TGTGCCAGCAGCCAGCAGGGGGCTAGCTCTGGAAACACC. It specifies CASSQQGASSGNT. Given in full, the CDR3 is CASSQQGASSGNTIYF.

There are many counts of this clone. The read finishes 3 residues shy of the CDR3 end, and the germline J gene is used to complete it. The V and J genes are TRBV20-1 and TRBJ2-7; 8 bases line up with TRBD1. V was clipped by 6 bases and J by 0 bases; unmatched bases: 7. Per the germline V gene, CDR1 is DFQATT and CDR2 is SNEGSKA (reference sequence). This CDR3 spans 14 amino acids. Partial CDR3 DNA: TGCAGTGCCGTCACCGGGACAGGCTCCTACGAG. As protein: CSAVTGTGSYE. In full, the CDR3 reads CSAVTGTGSYEQYF.

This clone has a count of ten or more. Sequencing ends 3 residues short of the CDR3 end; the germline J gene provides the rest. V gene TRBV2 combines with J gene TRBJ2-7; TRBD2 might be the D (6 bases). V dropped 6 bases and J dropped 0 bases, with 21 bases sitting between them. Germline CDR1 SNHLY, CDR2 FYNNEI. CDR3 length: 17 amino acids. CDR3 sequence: CASRTPAGQVPSYEQYF. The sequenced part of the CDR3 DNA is TGTGCCAGCAGAACACCAGCGGGCCAGGTTCCCTCCTACGAG.

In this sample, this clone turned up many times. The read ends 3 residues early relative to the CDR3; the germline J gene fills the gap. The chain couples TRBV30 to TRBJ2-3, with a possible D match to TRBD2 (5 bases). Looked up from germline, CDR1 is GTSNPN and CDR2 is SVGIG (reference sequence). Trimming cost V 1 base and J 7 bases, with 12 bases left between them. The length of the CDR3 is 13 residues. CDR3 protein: CAWSDGEGNTQYF. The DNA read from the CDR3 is TGTGCCTGGAGTGACGGGGAAGGGAATACG. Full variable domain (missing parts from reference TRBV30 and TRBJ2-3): SQTIHQWPATLVQPVGSPLSLECTVEGTSNPNLYWYRQAAGRGLQLLFYSVGIGQISSEVPQNLSASRPQDRQFILSSKKLLLSDSGFYLCAWSDGEGNTQYFGPGTRLTVL.

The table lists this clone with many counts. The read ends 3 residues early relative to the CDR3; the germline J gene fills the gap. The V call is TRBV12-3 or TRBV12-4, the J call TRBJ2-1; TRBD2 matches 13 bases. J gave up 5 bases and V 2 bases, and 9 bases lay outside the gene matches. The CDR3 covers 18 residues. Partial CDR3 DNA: TGTGCCAGCAGTTTAAGGGGGACTAGCGGGATGGGTAACAATGAG. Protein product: CASSLRGTSGMGNNE. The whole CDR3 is CASSLRGTSGMGNNEQFF.

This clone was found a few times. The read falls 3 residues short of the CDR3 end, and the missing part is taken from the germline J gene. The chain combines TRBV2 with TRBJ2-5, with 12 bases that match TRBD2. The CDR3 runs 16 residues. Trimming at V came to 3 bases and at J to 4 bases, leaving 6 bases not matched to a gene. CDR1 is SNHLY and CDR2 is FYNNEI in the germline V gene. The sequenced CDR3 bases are TGTGCCAGCAGTGAGATGACTAGCGGGAGAGGAGAGACC. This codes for CASSEMTSGRGET. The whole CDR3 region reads CASSEMTSGRGETQYF.

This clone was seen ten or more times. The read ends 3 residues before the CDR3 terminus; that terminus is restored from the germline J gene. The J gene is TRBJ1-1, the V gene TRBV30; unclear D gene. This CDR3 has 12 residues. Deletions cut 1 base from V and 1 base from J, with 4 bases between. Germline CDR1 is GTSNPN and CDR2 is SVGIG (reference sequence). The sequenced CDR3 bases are TGTGCCTGGAGTGACGGGAACACTGAA. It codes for CAWSDGNTE. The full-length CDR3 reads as CAWSDGNTEAFF.